This entry concerns a single T cell receptor beta chain. Its antigen is as yet unknown. CDR3 size: 16 residues. The V gene lost 0 bases and the J gene lost 4 bases, with 12 bases spanning the gap. Germline V gives CDR1 SEHNR, CDR2 FQNEAQ (reference sequence). The data belong to a study of T cell responses to AZD1222 COVID-19 vaccine. On the study more broadly: Second-dose intervals of approximately 4 or approximately 12 weeks were pooled.

Study-wide points: Clonal diversity may have been underestimated, and the donors were mostly white British, with more females than males. AZD1222 recipients seropositive at baseline numbered only six or seven.

The table came from immunoSEQ multiplex PCR; TCRdb's copy has only in-frame clones and leaves some out. The sample holds more than 110,000 clones, around 90% seen once. This receptor was obtained from an adult in good health. The specimen was peripheral blood, collected on day 0 of AZD1222 vaccination. This rearrangement joins TRBV7-9 to TRBJ2-2; D remains unclear. Here the CDR3 DNA reads TGTGCCAGCAGCTTAGCGCGCCCCAGAGTCACCGGGGAGCTGTTTTTT. This gives the protein CASSLARPRVTGELFF. Based on the CDR3 plus reference TRBV7-9 and TRBJ2-2, the full variable domain is DTGVSQNPRHKITKRGQNVTFRCDPISEHNRLYWYRQTLGQGPEFLTYFQNEAQLEKSRLLSDRFSAERPKGSFSTLEIQRTEQGDSAMYLCASSLARPRVTGELFFGEGSRLTVL.